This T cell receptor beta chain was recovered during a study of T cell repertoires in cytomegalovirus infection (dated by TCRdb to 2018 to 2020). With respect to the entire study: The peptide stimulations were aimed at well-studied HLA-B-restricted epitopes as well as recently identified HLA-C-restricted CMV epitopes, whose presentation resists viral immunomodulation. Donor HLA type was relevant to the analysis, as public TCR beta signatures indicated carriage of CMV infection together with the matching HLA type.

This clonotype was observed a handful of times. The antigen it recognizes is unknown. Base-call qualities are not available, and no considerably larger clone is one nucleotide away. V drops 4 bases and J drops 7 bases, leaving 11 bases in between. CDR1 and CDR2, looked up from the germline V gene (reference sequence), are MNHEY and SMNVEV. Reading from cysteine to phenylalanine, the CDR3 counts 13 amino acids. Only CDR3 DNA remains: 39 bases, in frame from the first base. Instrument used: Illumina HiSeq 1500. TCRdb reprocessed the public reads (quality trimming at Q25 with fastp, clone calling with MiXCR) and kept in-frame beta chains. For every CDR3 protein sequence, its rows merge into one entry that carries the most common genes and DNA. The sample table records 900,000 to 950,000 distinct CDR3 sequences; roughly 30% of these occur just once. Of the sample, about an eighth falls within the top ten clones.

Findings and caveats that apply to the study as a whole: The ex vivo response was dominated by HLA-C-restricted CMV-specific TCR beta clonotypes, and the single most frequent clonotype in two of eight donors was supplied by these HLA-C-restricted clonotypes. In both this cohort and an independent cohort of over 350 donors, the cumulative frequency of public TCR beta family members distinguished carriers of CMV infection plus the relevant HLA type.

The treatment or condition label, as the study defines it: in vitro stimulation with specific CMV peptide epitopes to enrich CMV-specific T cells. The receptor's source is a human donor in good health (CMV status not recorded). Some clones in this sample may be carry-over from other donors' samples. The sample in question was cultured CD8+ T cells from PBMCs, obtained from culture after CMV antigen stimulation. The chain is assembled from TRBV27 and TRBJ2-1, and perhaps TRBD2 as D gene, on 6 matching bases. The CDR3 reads CASSYSGPNEQFF. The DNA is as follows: TGTGCCAGCAGTTATAGCGGACCGAATGAGCAGTTCTTC.